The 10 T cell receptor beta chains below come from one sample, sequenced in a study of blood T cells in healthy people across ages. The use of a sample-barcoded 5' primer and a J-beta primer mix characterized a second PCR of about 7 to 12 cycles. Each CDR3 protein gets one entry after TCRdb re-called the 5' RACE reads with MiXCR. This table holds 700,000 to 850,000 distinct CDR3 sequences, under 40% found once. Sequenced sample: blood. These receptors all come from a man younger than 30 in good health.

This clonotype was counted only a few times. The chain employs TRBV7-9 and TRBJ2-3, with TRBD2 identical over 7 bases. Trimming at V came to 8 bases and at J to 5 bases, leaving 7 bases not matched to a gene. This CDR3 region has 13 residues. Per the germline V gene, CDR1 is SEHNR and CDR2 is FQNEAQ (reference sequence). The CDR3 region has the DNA TGTGCCAGCGAACTGGGGGGGGGAGATACGCAGTATTTT. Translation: CASELGGGDTQYF.

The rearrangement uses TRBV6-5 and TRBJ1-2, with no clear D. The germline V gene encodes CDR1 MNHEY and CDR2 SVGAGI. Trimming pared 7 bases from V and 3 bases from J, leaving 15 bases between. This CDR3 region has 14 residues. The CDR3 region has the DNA TGTGCCAGCAACAAGGGAGGAGGGTACTATGGCTACACCTTC. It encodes CASNKGGGYYGYTF.

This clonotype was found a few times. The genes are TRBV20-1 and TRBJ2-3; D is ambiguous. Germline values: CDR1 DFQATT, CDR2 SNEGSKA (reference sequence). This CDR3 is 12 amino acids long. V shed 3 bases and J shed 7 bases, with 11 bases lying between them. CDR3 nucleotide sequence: TGCAGTGCTAGGGCGGCCCTCCATACGCAGTATTTT. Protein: CSARAALHTQYF.

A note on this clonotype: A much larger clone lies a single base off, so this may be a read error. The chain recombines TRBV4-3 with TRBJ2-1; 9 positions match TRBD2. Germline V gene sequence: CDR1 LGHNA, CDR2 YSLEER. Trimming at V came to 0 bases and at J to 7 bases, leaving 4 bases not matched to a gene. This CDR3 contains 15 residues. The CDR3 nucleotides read TGCGCCAGCAGCCAAGATGCTAGCGGGATAAATGAGCAGTTCTTC. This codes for CASSQDASGINEQFF.

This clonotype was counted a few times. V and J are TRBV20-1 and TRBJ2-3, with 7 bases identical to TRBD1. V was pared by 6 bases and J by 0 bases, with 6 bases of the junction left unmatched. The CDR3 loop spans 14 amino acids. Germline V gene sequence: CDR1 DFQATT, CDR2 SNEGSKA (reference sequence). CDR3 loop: CSATGDSSTDTQYF. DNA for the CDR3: TGCAGTGCCACAGGGGATTCTAGCACAGATACGCAGTATTTT.

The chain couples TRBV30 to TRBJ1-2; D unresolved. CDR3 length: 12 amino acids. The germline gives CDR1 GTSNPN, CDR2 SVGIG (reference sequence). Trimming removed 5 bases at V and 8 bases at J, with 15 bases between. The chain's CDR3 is CAWHTMSGGYTF. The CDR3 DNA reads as TGTGCCTGGCACACCATGTCCGGGGGCTACACCTTC.

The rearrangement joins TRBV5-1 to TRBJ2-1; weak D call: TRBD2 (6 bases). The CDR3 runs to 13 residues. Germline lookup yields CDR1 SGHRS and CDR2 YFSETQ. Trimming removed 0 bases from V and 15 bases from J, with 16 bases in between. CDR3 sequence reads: CASSLGLDGSSFF. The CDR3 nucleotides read TGCGCCAGCAGCTTGGGACTAGATGGGAGTTCGTTCTTC.

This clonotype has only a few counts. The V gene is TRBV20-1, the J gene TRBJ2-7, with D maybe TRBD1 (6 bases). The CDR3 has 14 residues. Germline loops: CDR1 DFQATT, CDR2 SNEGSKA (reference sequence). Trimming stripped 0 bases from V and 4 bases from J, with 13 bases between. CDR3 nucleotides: TGCAGTGCTAGAGAAAGGGGGAAGGGTTACGAGCAGTACTTC. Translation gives CSARERGKGYEQYF.

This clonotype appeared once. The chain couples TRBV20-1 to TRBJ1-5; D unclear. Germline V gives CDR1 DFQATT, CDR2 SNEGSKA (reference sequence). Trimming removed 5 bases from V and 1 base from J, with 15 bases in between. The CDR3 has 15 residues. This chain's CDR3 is CSAPIRAGSNQPQHF. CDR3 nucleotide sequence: TGCAGTGCTCCCATCCGGGCTGGGAGCAATCAGCCCCAGCATTTT.

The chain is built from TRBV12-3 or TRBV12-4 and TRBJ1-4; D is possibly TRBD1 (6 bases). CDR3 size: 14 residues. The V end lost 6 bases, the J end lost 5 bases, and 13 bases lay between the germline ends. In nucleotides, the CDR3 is TGTGCCAGCAGGCGAGGGGGGCCAAATGAAAAACTGTTTTTT. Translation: CASRRGGPNEKLFF.